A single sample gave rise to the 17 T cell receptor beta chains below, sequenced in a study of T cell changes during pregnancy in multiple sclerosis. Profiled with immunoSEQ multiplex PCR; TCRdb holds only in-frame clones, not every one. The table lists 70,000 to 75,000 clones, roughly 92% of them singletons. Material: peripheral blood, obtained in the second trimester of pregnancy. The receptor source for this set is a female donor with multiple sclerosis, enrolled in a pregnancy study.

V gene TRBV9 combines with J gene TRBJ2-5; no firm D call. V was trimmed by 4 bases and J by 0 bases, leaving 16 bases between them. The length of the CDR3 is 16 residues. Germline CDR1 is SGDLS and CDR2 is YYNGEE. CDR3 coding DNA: TGTGCCAGCAGCCTCTCTGCGGAGTCCTACCAAGAGACCCAGTACTTC. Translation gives CASSLSAESYQETQYF. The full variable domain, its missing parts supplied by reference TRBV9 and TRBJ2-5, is DSGVTQTPKHLITATGQRVTLRCSPRSGDLSVYWYQQSLDQGLQFLIQYYNGEERAKGNILERFSAQQFPDLHSELNLSSLELGDSALYFCASSLSAESYQETQYFGPGTRLLVL.

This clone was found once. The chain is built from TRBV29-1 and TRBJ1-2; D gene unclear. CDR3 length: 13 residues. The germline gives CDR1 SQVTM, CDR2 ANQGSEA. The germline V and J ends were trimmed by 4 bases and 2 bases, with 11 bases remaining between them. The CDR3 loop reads CSVATGTNYGYTF. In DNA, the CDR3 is TGCAGCGTTGCGACGGGTACCAACTATGGCTACACCTTC.

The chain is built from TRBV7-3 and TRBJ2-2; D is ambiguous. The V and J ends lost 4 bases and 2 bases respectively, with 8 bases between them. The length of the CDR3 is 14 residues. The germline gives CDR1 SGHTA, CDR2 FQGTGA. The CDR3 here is CASSSKLNTGELFF. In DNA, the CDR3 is TGTGCCAGCAGCTCCAAACTTAACACCGGGGAGCTGTTTTTT.

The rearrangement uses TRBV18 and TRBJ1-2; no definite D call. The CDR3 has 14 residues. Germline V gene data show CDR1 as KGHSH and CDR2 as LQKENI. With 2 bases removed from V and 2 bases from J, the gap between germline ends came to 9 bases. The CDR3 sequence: CASSPRTDNYGYTF. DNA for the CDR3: TGTGCCAGCTCACCAAGAACAGACAACTATGGCTACACCTTC.

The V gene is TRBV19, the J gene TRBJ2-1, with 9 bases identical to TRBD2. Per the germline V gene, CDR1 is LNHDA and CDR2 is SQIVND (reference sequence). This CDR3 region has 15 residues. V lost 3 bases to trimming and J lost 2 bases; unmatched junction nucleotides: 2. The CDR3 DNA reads TGTGCCAGTAGTATGGCGGGAGGGCCCTACAATGAGCAGTTCTTC. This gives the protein CASSMAGGPYNEQFF.

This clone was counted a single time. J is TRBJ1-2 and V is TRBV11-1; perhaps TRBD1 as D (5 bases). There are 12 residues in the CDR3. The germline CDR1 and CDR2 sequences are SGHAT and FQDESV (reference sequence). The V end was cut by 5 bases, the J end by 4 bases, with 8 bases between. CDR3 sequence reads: CASSKDSYGYTF. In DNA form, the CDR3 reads TGTGCCAGCAGCAAAGACAGCTATGGCTACACCTTC.

The CDR3 sequence: CSARLVENEQFF. For the CDR3, the DNA is TGCAGCGCAAGACTAGTTGAGAATGAGCAGTTCTTC. The chain has TRBV29-1 and TRBJ2-1; tentative D call: TRBD2 (6 bases). The CDR3 sequence is 12 residues long. CDR1 is SQVTM, CDR2 ANQGSEA, per germline. Trimming cost V 7 bases and J 7 bases, with 14 bases left between them.

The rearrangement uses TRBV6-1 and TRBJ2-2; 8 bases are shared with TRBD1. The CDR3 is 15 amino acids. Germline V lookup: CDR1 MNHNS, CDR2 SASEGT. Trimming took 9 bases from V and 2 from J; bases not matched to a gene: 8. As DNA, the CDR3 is TGTGCCAGTCTCAGGGGGCCGAGTAACACCGGGGAGCTGTTTTTT. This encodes CASLRGPSNTGELFF.

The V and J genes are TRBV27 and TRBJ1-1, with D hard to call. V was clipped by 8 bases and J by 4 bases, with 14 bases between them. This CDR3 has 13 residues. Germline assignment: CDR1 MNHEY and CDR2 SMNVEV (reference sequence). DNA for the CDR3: TGTGCCAGCTGCCTGGGTCGCGGCACTGAAGCTTTCTTT. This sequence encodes CASCLGRGTEAFF.

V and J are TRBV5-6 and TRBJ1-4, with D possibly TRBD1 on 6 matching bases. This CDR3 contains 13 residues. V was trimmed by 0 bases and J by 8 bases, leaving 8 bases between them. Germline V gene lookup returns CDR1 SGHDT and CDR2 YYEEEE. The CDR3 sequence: CASSLVTGEKLFF. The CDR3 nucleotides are TGTGCCAGCAGCTTGGTGACAGGAGAAAAACTGTTTTTT.

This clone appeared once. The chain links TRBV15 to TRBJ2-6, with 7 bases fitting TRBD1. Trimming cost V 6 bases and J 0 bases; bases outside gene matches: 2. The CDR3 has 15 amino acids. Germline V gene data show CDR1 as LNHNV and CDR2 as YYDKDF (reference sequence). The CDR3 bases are TGTGCCACCAGGTCAGGGGGCTCTGGGGCCAACGTCCTGACTTTC. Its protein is CATRSGGSGANVLTF. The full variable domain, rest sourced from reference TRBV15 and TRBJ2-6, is DAMVIQNPRYQVTQFGKPVTLSCSQTLNHNVMYWYQQKSSQAPKLLFHYYDKDFNNEADTPDNFQSRRPNTSFCFLDIRSPGLGDTAMYLCATRSGGSGANVLTFGAGSRLTVL.

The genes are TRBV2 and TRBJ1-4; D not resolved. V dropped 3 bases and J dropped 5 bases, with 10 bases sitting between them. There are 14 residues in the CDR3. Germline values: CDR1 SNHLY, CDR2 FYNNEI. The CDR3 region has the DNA TGTGCCAGCAGTGAGGAGGGATGGAATGAAAAACTGTTTTTT. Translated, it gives CASSEEGWNEKLFF.

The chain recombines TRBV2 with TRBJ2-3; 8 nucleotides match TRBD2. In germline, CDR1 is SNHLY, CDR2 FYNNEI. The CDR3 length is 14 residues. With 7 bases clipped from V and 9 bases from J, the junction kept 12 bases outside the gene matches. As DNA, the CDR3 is TGTGCCAGCACCGAAGCGGGGGCGGTTTCGACGCAGTATTTT. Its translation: CASTEAGAVSTQYF.

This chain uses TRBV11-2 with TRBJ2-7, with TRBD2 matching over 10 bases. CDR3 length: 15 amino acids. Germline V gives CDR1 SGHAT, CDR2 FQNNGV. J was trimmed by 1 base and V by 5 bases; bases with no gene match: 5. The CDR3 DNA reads TGTGCCAGCAGCCGGACTAGCGGTAGTTCCTACGAGCAGTACTTC. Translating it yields CASSRTSGSSYEQYF.

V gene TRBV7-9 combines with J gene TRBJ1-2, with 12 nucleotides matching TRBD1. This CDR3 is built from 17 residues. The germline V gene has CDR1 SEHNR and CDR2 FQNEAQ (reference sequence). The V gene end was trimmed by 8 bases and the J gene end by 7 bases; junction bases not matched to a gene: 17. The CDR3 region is CASRLPWDRGRDSGYTF. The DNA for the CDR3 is TGTGCCAGCCGCCTTCCCTGGGACAGGGGGCGCGATAGTGGCTACACCTTC.

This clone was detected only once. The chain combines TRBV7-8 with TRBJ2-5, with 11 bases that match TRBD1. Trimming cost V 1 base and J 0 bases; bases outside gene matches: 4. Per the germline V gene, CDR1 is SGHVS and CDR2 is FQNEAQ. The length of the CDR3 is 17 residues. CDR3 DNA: TGTGCCAGCAGCTTAGTGCGGGACAGGGGGTACCAAGAGACCCAGTACTTC. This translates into CASSLVRDRGYQETQYF.

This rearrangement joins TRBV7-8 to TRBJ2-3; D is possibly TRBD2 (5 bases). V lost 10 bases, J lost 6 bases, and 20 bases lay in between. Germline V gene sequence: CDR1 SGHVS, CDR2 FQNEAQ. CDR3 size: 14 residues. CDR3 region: CATSQTRGWDTQYF. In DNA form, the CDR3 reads TGTGCCACCTCCCAAACTAGAGGTTGGGATACGCAGTATTTT.